This T cell receptor beta chain was identified in a study of T-cell memory formation after mild COVID-19. Study background: Largely donor-specific TCR clusters were found. Findings and caveats of the study: Nothing confirmed that second-wave clones peaking on day 37 were specific for SARS-CoV-2.

The sample holds a few counts of this clonotype. What it recognizes is unknown. MiXCR was run by TCRdb on the 5' RACE reads, yielding one entry per CDR3 protein. The profile shows over 70,000 distinct CDR3 sequences, 10% to 15% of them singletons. CDR3 length: 17 residues. The germline V and J ends were trimmed by 5 bases and 7 bases, with 23 bases remaining between them. The receptor was derived from an adult woman who had mild COVID-19 (a few samples of this study predate the infection). Cell type and time point are not known. The V and J genes are TRBV12-3 or TRBV12-4 and TRBJ2-2; no clear D gene. The sequenced material came from PBMCs or a T cell subset sorted from them (not recorded which). CDR3 DNA sequence: TGTGCCAGCAGTCCCCTCCAGAGTGCCGATTACCACGGGGAGCTGTTTTTT. Encoded protein: CASSPLQSADYHGELFF.